One TCR beta chain is described in this entry. Lesional scalp punch biopsies and peripheral blood came from alopecia areata patients. The CDR3 runs 17 residues. Germline V gene sequence: CDR1 MGHRA, CDR2 YSYEKL. V was clipped by 0 bases and J by 2 bases; unmatched bases: 10. The entry originates in a study of CD8+ T cells in alopecia areata. RNA was extracted and reverse transcribed into cDNA as the sequencing template. Libraries were prepared by immunoSEQ multiplex PCR; TCRdb keeps only in-frame clonotypes and omits some of them. The sample yields more than 200,000 clones, 67% seen once. Sequences were derived from CD4+ T cells sorted from blood, sampled at week 0. The receptor comes from a human donor with alopecia areata. The chain couples TRBV4-1 to TRBJ2-7; 7 nucleotides match TRBD2. The CDR3 protein is CASSQDSIPSGAYEQYF. CDR3 DNA sequence: TGCGCCAGCAGCCAAGATTCGATCCCCAGCGGGGCCTACGAGCAGTACTTC.